This T cell receptor (beta chain) was recorded in a study of T cell responses to AZD1222 COVID-19 vaccine. At the level of the study: Second-dose intervals of approximately 4 or approximately 12 weeks were pooled. Study-wide findings and caveats: White British donors predominated, females outnumbered males, and clonal diversity was possibly underestimated. At study baseline, merely about 6 AZD1222 recipients were seropositive.

A word on this clone: Antigen specificity is unknown.

The data were produced by immunoSEQ multiplex PCR, yet TCRdb's version contains in-frame clones alone and is incomplete. Among around 250,000 clones listed, 90% to 95% were seen once. V was clipped by 7 bases and J by 1 base, with 4 bases between them. The CDR3 length is 11 residues. CDR1 is MDHEN, CDR2 SYDVKM, per germline. Material: peripheral blood, obtained on day 0 of AZD1222 vaccination. This clonotype originated in an adult in good health. The genes are TRBV28 and TRBJ1-2, with D hard to call. The CDR3 sequence is CASTSNYGYTF. DNA for the CDR3: TGTGCCAGCACTAGTAACTATGGCTACACCTTC.